The 26 T cell receptor beta chains below all came from one sample that was sequenced in a study of blood T cells in healthy people across ages. A second PCR, run for about 7 to 12 cycles, used a sample-barcoded 5' primer plus a J-beta primer mix. MiXCR, run by TCRdb on the 5' RACE reads, gives a single entry per CDR3 protein. In the table there are about 1.5 million distinct CDR3 sequences, 42% of which are singletons. The specimen was blood. All receptors derive from a young woman in good health.

The CDR3 protein is CATSGEAAYNEQFF. The CDR3 nucleotides read TGTGCCACCTCGGGGGAGGCCGCCTACAATGAGCAGTTCTTC. This chain uses TRBV2 with TRBJ2-1; tentatively, D is TRBD2 (6 bases). Germline CDR1 is SNHLY and CDR2 is FYNNEI. V lost 10 bases and J lost 2, with 15 bases in between. The CDR3 is made up of 14 amino acids. Full variable domain (outside the CDR3, taken from reference TRBV2 and TRBJ2-1): EPEVTQTPSHQVTQMGQEVILRCVPISNHLYFYWYRQILGQKVEFLVSFYNNEISEKSEIFDDQFSVERPDGSNFTLKIRSTKLEDSAMYFCATSGEAAYNEQFFGPGTRLTVL.

The chain is built from TRBV7-2 and TRBJ2-1, with 11 bases matching TRBD2. J gave up 7 bases and V 1 base, and 9 bases lay outside the gene matches. Germline loops: CDR1 SGHTA, CDR2 FQGNSA. The CDR3 length is 17 residues. The CDR3 region has the DNA TGTGCCAGCAGCTTAGTCCCCCTAGCGGGAGGAGAAAATGAGCAGTTCTTC. Translating gives CASSLVPLAGGENEQFF.

The rearrangement uses TRBV20-1 and TRBJ2-4, with 7 bases that match TRBD1. Germline lookup yields CDR1 DFQATT and CDR2 SNEGSKA (reference sequence). J lost 0 bases, V lost 0 bases, and 8 bases had no gene match. The CDR3 runs to 17 residues. CDR3 loop: CSARDYGTGAAKNIQYF. CDR3 nucleotide sequence: TGCAGTGCTAGAGATTACGGAACAGGGGCAGCCAAAAACATTCAGTACTTC.

This clonotype was detected a few times. The chain joins TRBV7-9 to TRBJ1-5; 9 nucleotides match TRBD1. Trimming took 3 bases from V and 2 from J; bases not matched to a gene: 8. The CDR3 has 17 amino acids. Germline V gene lookup returns CDR1 SEHNR and CDR2 FQNEAQ (reference sequence). The CDR3 nucleotides are TGTGCCAGCAGCTTTTGGACAGGGGATTCTGGCAATCAGCCCCAGCATTTT. Amino acid sequence: CASSFWTGDSGNQPQHF.

There are a few counts of this clonotype. The rearrangement links TRBV20-1 to TRBJ2-7, with D possibly being TRBD1 or TRBD2 (5 bases each). The germline V gene has CDR1 DFQATT and CDR2 SNEGSKA (reference sequence). This CDR3 contains 13 residues. The V gene lost 3 bases and the J gene lost 6 bases, with 15 bases spanning the gap. CDR3 sequence: CSASPGTVTEQYF. The CDR3 coding sequence is TGCAGTGCTAGTCCCGGGACGGTGACCGAGCAGTACTTC.

The rearrangement uses TRBV27 and TRBJ2-3, with 11 bases aligning to TRBD2. V was clipped by 5 bases and J by 4 bases; unmatched bases: 2. Germline lookup yields CDR1 MNHEY and CDR2 SMNVEV (reference sequence). This CDR3 region has 14 residues. The CDR3 loop is CASSRLAGPDTQYF. The CDR3 DNA reads as TGTGCCAGCAGTAGACTAGCGGGGCCAGATACGCAGTATTTT.

In this sample, this clonotype turned up a few times. The J gene is TRBJ2-7, the V gene TRBV6-2 or TRBV6-3; D uncertain. The CDR3 totals 15 residues. The germline V gene encodes CDR1 MNHEY and CDR2 SVGEGT. The germline V and J ends were trimmed by 7 bases and 2 bases, with 18 bases remaining between them. Here the CDR3 DNA reads TGTGCCAGCACCAACCCTAGGTGGGAAACCTACGAGCAGTACTTC. Protein sequence: CASTNPRWETYEQYF.

This clonotype was picked up a small number of times. The chain links TRBV7-8 to TRBJ2-1; maybe TRBD2 (5 bases). V gave up 2 bases and J gave up 15 bases, with 14 bases separating them. This CDR3 has 12 amino acids. Germline lookup yields CDR1 SGHVS and CDR2 FQNEAQ. CDR3 sequence (DNA): TGTGCCAGCAGCTTAAACGGGGTTCAGCCGTTCTTC. This sequence encodes CASSLNGVQPFF.

This clonotype was seen a handful of times. V and J are TRBV12-3 or TRBV12-4 and TRBJ2-5, with TRBD1 as a possible D gene (5 bases). The germline V and J ends were trimmed by 3 bases and 7 bases, with 24 bases remaining between them. This CDR3 is 17 amino acids long. The CDR3 DNA is TGTGCCAGCAGTTTTTCCCCCGATTTAACTGGTCAGGGGACCCAGTACTTC. Protein product: CASSFSPDLTGQGTQYF.

The chain has TRBV9 and TRBJ2-3, with unresolved D. Trimming shortened V by 4 bases and J by 4 bases, and 16 bases separated the two germline ends. Germline V gives CDR1 SGDLS, CDR2 YYNGEE. The CDR3 covers 15 residues. The CDR3 nucleotides are TGTGCCAGCAGCTCCACACCCCAGAGCGCAGATACGCAGTATTTT. As protein: CASSSTPQSADTQYF.

This clonotype has just a few counts. J is TRBJ2-1 and V is TRBV20-1; 8 nucleotides align to TRBD1. CDR1 is DFQATT, CDR2 SNEGSKA, per germline (reference sequence). Unmatched junction bases numbered 4, after V lost 3 bases and J lost 6 bases. The CDR3 is 13 amino acids. CDR3 sequence (DNA): TGCAGTGCTAGGAGGACAGGGAGCAATGAGCAGTTCTTC. Protein sequence: CSARRTGSNEQFF.

This clonotype was detected only a few times. The rearrangement links TRBV6-1 to TRBJ2-1; 8 bases are a match to TRBD2. The CDR3 contains 16 residues. Germline V gene sequence: CDR1 MNHNS, CDR2 SASEGT. V shed 4 bases, J shed 0 bases, and the junction held 5 bases outside the gene matches. CDR3 residues: CASSGGSGSSYNEQFF. The CDR3 DNA follows: TGTGCCAGCAGTGGGGGAAGCGGGAGCTCCTACAATGAGCAGTTCTTC.

V usage is TRBV3-1 and J usage is TRBJ1-2; 8 nucleotides line up with TRBD1. The V and J ends lost 0 bases and 8 bases, in that order; junction bases with no gene match: 8. This CDR3 has 15 residues. The germline gives CDR1 LGHDT, CDR2 YNNKEL (reference sequence). CDR3: CASSQDRGPTGGYTF. The CDR3, as DNA: TGTGCCAGCAGCCAAGACAGGGGGCCCACAGGGGGCTACACCTTC.

There are a few counts of this clonotype. V gene TRBV3-1 combines with J gene TRBJ2-1; D gene unclear. CDR1 is LGHDT and CDR2 is YNNKEL in the germline V gene (reference sequence). CDR3 length equals 14 residues. V lost 2 bases and J 2 bases, leaving 7 bases between the germline ends. The chain's CDR3 is CASSQMSAYNEQFF. CDR3 in DNA: TGTGCCAGCAGCCAAATGTCAGCCTACAATGAGCAGTTCTTC.

In DNA form, the CDR3 reads TGTGCCAGCAGCCAAGCATTTAAGGGGCCGGAGCAGTACTTC. This translates into CASSQAFKGPEQYF. This chain links TRBV3-1 with TRBJ2-5; a weak D match, TRBD1 (5 bases). The CDR3 is 14 residues long. The V gene lost 1 base and the J gene lost 11 bases, with 17 bases spanning the gap. CDR1 and CDR2 (germline): LGHDT, YNNKEL (reference sequence).

The CDR3 region is CSFLNSYEQYF. The CDR3 DNA reads TGCAGCTTCCTGAATTCCTACGAGCAGTACTTC. The genes are TRBV29-1 and TRBJ2-7; D uncertain. The CDR3 has 11 residues. Deletions cut 8 bases from V and 1 base from J, with 9 bases between. The germline CDR1 and CDR2 sequences are SQVTM and ANQGSEA.

The chain combines TRBV10-3 with TRBJ1-2; TRBD1 matches 7 bases. Germline V gene lookup returns CDR1 ENHRY and CDR2 SYGVKD. V dropped 11 bases and J dropped 2; count of bases not matched to a gene: 8. The CDR3 length is 13 residues. The CDR3 protein is CAARQGVNYGYTF. CDR3 DNA sequence: TGTGCCGCGCGACAGGGAGTCAACTATGGCTACACCTTC.

Points on this clonotype: A much more abundant neighbour one base away suggests this may be a read error. The genes are TRBV6-5 and TRBJ2-5, with D hard to call. Trimming took off 3 bases at V and 6 bases at J, with 5 bases between the two ends. The germline V gene has CDR1 MNHEY and CDR2 SVGAGI. CDR3 length: 11 residues. CDR3 loop: CASSYRKTQYF. The CDR3 DNA reads TGTGCCAGCAGTTATAGGAAGACCCAGTACTTC.

V usage is TRBV20-1 and J usage is TRBJ2-3; 8 nucleotides match TRBD1. Germline-derived CDR1 and CDR2 are DFQATT and SNEGSKA (reference sequence). V lost 6 bases and J lost 4; bases outside the gene matches: 9. This CDR3 is 14 amino acids long. Written as DNA, the CDR3 is TGCAGTGCCCTCAGTCCGGACAGGGCAGATACGCAGTATTTT. Translated, it gives CSALSPDRADTQYF.

This clonotype has a handful of counts. The rearrangement joins TRBV7-9 to TRBJ2-5; 11 nucleotides match TRBD1. The J call may be incorrect, as the DNA end agrees better with TRBJ2-4. The germline gives CDR1 SEHNR, CDR2 FQNEAQ (reference sequence). The CDR3 spans 15 residues. The CDR3 loop is CASSPGTGGQNIQYF. Here the CDR3 DNA reads TGTGCCAGCAGCCCGGGGACAGGGGGACAAAACATTCAGTACTTC.

This clonotype appeared a few times. The rearrangement joins TRBV2 to TRBJ2-5; 7 nucleotides align to TRBD2. The CDR3 has 13 amino acids. Germline V gene lookup returns CDR1 SNHLY and CDR2 FYNNEI. Trimming cost V 6 bases and J 7 bases; bases outside gene matches: 8. CDR3 nucleotides: TGTGCCAGCAGATTAGGACTAGATGGGACCCAGTACTTC. It is translated as CASRLGLDGTQYF.

The chain employs TRBV27 and TRBJ2-4; no firm D call. The J call may be mistaken, given a closer DNA end match to TRBJ2-7. This CDR3 is 13 amino acids long. Germline values: CDR1 MNHEY, CDR2 SMNVEV (reference sequence). The CDR3 DNA sequence: TGTGCCAGCATTTCCCAGGACCCCAACGAGCAGTACTTC. Protein sequence: CASISQDPNEQYF.

This chain uses TRBV28 with TRBJ2-7; unclear D gene. This CDR3 region has 17 residues. The V gene's germline CDR1 is MDHEN and CDR2 SYDVKM. V lost 2 bases, J lost 7 bases, and 24 bases lay in between. CDR3 region: CASSLRVVSAQYGEQYF. For the CDR3, the DNA is TGTGCCAGCAGTTTAAGGGTGGTGAGCGCGCAGTATGGTGAGCAGTACTTC.

V usage is TRBV7-2 and J usage is TRBJ1-2, with a tentative D call TRBD1 (6 bases). V was shortened by 5 bases and J by 8 bases, with 21 bases between the two germline ends. Germline loops: CDR1 SGHTA, CDR2 FQGNSA. This CDR3 contains 15 residues. The CDR3 DNA reads TGTGCCAGCAGCCCGCCGGGACAACCCGTTGGGGGCTACACCTTC. Protein sequence: CASSPPGQPVGGYTF.

This clonotype was seen only a few times. The CDR3 DNA is TGCGCCAGCAGACGATATTTGGGGGCGGACACTGAAGCTTTCTTT. Translation: CASRRYLGADTEAFF. The V call is TRBV5-1, the J call TRBJ1-1; tentatively, D is TRBD1 (6 bases). The CDR3 loop spans 15 amino acids. V dropped 5 bases and J dropped 3 bases, with 17 bases sitting between them. Germline-derived CDR1 and CDR2 are SGHRS and YFSETQ. The full variable domain, with the rest looked up from reference TRBV5-1 and TRBJ1-1, is KAGVTQTPRYLIKTRGQQVTLSCSPISGHRSVSWYQQTPGQGLQFLFEYFSETQRNKGNFPGRFSGRQFSNSRSEMNVSTLELGDSALYLCASRRYLGADTEAFFGQGTRLTVV.

This clonotype was picked up a small number of times. The V call is TRBV29-1, the J call TRBJ2-3; D not certain. V lost 4 bases and J 2 bases, leaving 13 bases between the germline ends. The CDR3 length is 14 residues. From germline, CDR1 is SQVTM and CDR2 ANQGSEA. Written as DNA, the CDR3 is TGCAGCGTTGTAAGGCAGATACTCACAGATACGCAGTATTTT. Translated, it gives CSVVRQILTDTQYF.